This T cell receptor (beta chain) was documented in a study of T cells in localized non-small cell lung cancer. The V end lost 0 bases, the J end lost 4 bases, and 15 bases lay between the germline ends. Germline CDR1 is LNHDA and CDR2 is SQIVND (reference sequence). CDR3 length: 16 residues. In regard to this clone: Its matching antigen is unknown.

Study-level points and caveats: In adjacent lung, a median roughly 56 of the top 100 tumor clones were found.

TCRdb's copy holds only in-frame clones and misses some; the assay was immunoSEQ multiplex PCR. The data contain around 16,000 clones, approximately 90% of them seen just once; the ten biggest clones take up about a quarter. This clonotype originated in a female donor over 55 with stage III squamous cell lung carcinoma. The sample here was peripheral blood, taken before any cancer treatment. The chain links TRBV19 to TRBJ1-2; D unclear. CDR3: CASSIDPDRLSYGYTF. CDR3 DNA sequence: TGTGCCAGTAGTATAGATCCCGACCGACTCTCCTATGGCTACACCTTC.